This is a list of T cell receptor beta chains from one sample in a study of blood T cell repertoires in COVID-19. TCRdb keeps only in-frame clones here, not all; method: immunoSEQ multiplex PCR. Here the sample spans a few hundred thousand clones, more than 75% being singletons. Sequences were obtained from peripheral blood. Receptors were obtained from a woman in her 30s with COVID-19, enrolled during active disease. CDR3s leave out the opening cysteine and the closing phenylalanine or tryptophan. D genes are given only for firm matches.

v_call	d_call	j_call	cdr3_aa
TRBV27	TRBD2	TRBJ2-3	DPTGTSGSDTQY
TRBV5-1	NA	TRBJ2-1	ASSLAQGGNEQF
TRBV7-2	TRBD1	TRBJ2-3	ASSSTGGYGDTQY
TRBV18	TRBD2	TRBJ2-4	ASSPTAGVSKNIQY
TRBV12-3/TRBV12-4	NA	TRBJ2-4	ASSSRDTNIQY
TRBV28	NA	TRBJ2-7	ASRSGTSYEQY
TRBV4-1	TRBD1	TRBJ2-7	ASSQWDRAYEQY
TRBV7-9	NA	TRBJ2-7	ASGYNLAGEQY
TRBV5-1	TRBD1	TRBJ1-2	ASSLEGAGYT
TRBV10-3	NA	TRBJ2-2	AISEAQVNTGELF
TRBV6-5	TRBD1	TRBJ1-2	ASRSPDRGDYGYT
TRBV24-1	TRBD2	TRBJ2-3	ATSETGLAGRDSDTQY
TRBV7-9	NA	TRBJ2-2	ASSLRELGGELF
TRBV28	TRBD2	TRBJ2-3	ASSLGLAQSTDTQY
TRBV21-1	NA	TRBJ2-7	ASSKWGLTQPYEQY
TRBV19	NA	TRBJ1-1	ASRISTGSTYTEAF
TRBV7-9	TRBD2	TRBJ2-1	ASSFSLAGNNEQF
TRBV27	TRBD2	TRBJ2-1	ASNPRGGYTTTGEQF
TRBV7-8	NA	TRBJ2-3	ASSRTSLTDTQY
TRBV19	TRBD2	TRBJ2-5	ASSRSGRWGETQY
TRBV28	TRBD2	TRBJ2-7	ASSLFAERGYEQY
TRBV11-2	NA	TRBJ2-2	ASSPTTGTGELF
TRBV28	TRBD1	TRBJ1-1	ASSSRDSIMNTEAF
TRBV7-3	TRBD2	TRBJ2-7	ASSLRAGEAYEQY
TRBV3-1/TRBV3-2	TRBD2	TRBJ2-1	ASSQGYRGRMF
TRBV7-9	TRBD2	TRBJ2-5	ASSLMAGGGETQY
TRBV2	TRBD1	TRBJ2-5	ASSGTAQETQY
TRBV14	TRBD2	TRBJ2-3	ASKGLAATDTQY